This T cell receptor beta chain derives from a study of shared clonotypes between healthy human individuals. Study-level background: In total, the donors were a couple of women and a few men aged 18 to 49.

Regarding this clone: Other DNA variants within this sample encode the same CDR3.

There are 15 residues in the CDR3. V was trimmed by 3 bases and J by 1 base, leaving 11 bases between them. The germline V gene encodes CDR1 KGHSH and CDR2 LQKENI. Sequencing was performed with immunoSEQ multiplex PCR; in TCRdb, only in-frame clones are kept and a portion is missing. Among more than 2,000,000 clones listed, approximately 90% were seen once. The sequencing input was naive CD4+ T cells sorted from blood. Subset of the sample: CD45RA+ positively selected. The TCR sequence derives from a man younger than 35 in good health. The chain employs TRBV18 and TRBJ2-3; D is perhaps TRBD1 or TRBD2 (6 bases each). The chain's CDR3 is CASSPLEGGTDTQYF. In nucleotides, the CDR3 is TGTGCCAGCTCACCGCTGGAGGGGGGCACAGATACGCAGTATTTT.